These 12 T cell receptor beta chains share one sample of origin, sequenced in a study of Graves' ophthalmopathy and Graves' hyperthyroidism. The TCR beta CDR3 regions underwent amplification from RNA transcripts. The authors performed first-round RT-PCR with HTBI primers and then a second-round multiplex PCR. A single record per CDR3 protein comes from TCRdb applying MiXCR to the multiplex PCR reads. The sample lists hundreds of thousands of distinct CDR3 sequences, under 25% occurring once. The sequenced material came from peripheral blood. The receptor source for this set is a woman aged 18-35 years with stable Graves' hyperthyroidism.

V and J are TRBV25-1 and TRBJ2-7, with D possibly matching TRBD1 (5 bases). The V end lost 3 bases, the J end lost 7 bases, and 16 bases lay between the germline ends. The CDR3 length is 14 residues. CDR1 and CDR2 (germline): MGHDK, SYGVNS. The chain's CDR3 is CASSDTQGGWEQYF. CDR3 nucleotide sequence: TGTGCCAGCAGTGATACGCAGGGCGGATGGGAGCAGTACTTC.

In its sample, this clonotype was seen many times. The gene calls are TRBV6-2 or TRBV6-3 and TRBJ2-2; no reliable D call. Germline lookup yields CDR1 MNHEY and CDR2 SVGEGT. Between the trimmed V and J ends, which lost 6 bases and 6 bases, there was a span of 11 bases. This CDR3 is built from 13 residues. CDR3 coding DNA: TGTGCCAGCAGACGGACCGCCTCCGGGGAGCTGTTTTTT. It is translated as CASRRTASGELFF.

This clonotype was seen ten or more times. V usage is TRBV20-1 and J usage is TRBJ1-2, with D possibly matching TRBD1 (6 bases). CDR1 and CDR2 (germline): DFQATT, SNEGSKA (reference sequence). The CDR3 is 12 amino acids. Trimming pared 2 bases from V and 8 bases from J, leaving 12 bases between. CDR3: CSARWDIVGYTF. Here the CDR3 DNA reads TGCAGTGCTAGATGGGACATTGTGGGCTACACCTTC.

This clonotype has just a few counts. The chain carries TRBV11-2 and TRBJ1-1, with D unclear. V dropped 6 bases and J dropped 6 bases, with 8 bases sitting between them. The length of the CDR3 is 11 residues. Germline V CDR1 and CDR2: SGHAT, FQNNGV. The CDR3 is CASSGHAEAFF. The CDR3 DNA sequence: TGTGCCAGCAGTGGGCACGCTGAAGCTTTCTTT.

This clonotype was seen repeatedly, ten times or more. The V gene is TRBV12-3 or TRBV12-4, the J gene TRBJ1-2; D may be TRBD1 (6 bases). CDR3 size: 12 residues. V was cut by 8 bases and J by 5 bases, with 12 bases left in between. CDR3 in amino acids: CASVQGFYGYTF. The DNA for the CDR3 is TGTGCCAGCGTACAGGGATTTTATGGCTACACCTTC.

This clonotype was seen ten or more times. V gene TRBV5-6 combines with J gene TRBJ2-7; perhaps TRBD1 as D (6 bases). V dropped 5 bases and J dropped 5 bases, with 20 bases sitting between them. Germline V lookup: CDR1 SGHDT, CDR2 YYEEEE. CDR3 length: 15 amino acids. In DNA form, the CDR3 reads TGTGCCAGCAGGCCCAGGGGATCGTTCCTGGACGAGCAGTACTTC. Protein: CASRPRGSFLDEQYF.

This clonotype was recorded at least ten times. The chain links TRBV19 to TRBJ2-5; tentatively, D is TRBD1 (5 bases). V was clipped by 7 bases and J by 6 bases, with 15 bases between them. Germline V gene sequence: CDR1 LNHDA, CDR2 SQIVND (reference sequence). The CDR3 sequence is 13 residues long. The CDR3 DNA follows: TGTGCCAGTACCGTCGGTCAGGGTAAGACCCAGTACTTC. Translation: CASTVGQGKTQYF.

This clonotype turned up a few times. J is TRBJ1-1 and V is TRBV9, with D hard to call. The CDR3 sequence is 15 residues long. V gave up 10 bases and J gave up 0 bases, with 19 bases separating them. Germline-derived CDR1 and CDR2 are SGDLS and YYNGEE. The CDR3 DNA is TGTGCCGGCACCCCGGACGCCAGTTTGAACACTGAAGCTTTCTTT. Amino acid sequence: CAGTPDASLNTEAFF.

This clonotype was seen at least ten times. V gene TRBV27 combines with J gene TRBJ1-1, with D possibly matching TRBD1 (6 bases). In germline, CDR1 is MNHEY, CDR2 SMNVEV (reference sequence). This CDR3 region has 14 residues. The germline V and J ends were trimmed by 3 bases and 5 bases, with 13 bases remaining between them. In DNA, the CDR3 is TGTGCCAGCAGTTTGTCCATGAGGGGGACTGAAGCTTTCTTT. This codes for CASSLSMRGTEAFF.

This clonotype showed up many times. The chain couples TRBV28 to TRBJ1-6, with D possibly TRBD1 on 5 matching bases. The ends were cut back, 3 bases at V and 9 bases at J, with 12 bases in the middle. The CDR3 spans 14 residues. Germline V gene lookup returns CDR1 MDHEN and CDR2 SYDVKM. The CDR3 loop reads CASSFGGTGSPLHF. The DNA for the CDR3 is TGTGCCAGCAGTTTCGGGGGAACCGGTTCACCCCTCCACTTT.

This clonotype was recorded many times. V gene TRBV11-2 combines with J gene TRBJ2-1; TRBD2 is a possible D gene (5 bases). The V gene lost 8 bases and the J gene lost 4 bases, with 18 bases spanning the gap. The CDR3 spans 15 residues. Germline loops: CDR1 SGHAT, CDR2 FQNNGV. The CDR3 DNA reads as TGTGCCAGCTCCACGGGTCCGGAGCGGTACAATGAGCAGTTCTTC. Translated: CASSTGPERYNEQFF. The complete variable domain, with remaining parts taken from reference TRBV11-2 and TRBJ2-1, reads EAGVAQSPRYKIIEKRQSVAFWCNPISGHATLYWYQQILGQGPKLLIQFQNNGVVDDSQLPKDRFSAERLKGVDSTLKIQPAKLEDSAVYLCASSTGPERYNEQFFGPGTRLTVL.

This clonotype was counted at least ten times. This chain connects TRBV6-8 to TRBJ2-7; weak D call: TRBD1 (6 bases). Germline values: CDR1 MNHGY, CDR2 SAAAGT. V lost 7 bases and J lost 0, with 16 bases in between. This CDR3 comprises 15 residues. This CDR3 is CASTKWTVGSYEQYF. The CDR3 nucleotides are TGTGCCAGCACCAAATGGACAGTGGGCTCCTACGAGCAGTACTTC.